This T cell receptor beta chain is drawn from a study of T cell repertoires in aging, cancer and after chemotherapy. Study-level results: Across the chemotherapy interval, each cancer cohort showed higher median generation probability, suggesting thymic rebound.

The junction had 4 bases not matched to a gene; V was cut back by 7 bases and J by 1 base. CDR3 length: 13 amino acids. TRB rearrangements spanning V, D and J were amplified using mixed TRB-A/B primers. MiXCR was run by TCRdb on the multiplex PCR reads, yielding one entry per CDR3 protein. The top ten clones hold around a tenth of a sample with some 2,000 distinct CDR3 sequences, 25% to 40% of them seen once. This clonotype was detected a few times. Its target is not known. The template was genomic DNA from peripheral blood, not RNA. The gene calls are TRBV12-3 or TRBV12-4 and TRBJ2-7; the match to TRBD2 covers 7 bases. The TCR sequence derives from a human donor with a solid tumor. Input material: blood. The CDR3 DNA reads as TGTGCCAGCACGAGGCGGGGGTCCTACGAGCAGTACTTC. This gives the protein CASTRRGSYEQYF.